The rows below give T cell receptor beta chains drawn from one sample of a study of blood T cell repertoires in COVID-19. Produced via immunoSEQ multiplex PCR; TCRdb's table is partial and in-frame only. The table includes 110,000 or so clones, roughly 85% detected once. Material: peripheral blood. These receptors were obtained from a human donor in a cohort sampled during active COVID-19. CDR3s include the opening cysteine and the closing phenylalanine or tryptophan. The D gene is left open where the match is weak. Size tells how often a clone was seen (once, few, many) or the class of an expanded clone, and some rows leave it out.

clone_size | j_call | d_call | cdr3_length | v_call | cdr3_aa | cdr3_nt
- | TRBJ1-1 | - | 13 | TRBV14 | CASSQHSVTEAFF | TGTGCCAGCAGCCAACACTCTGTCACTGAAGCTTTCTTT
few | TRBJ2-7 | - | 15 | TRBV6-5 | CASTLVGGPSYEQYF | TGTGCCAGTACGCTAGTCGGCGGCCCCAGCTACGAGCAGTACTTC
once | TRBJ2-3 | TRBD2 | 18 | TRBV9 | CASSVATLASGGANTQYF | TGTGCCAGCAGCGTAGCTACTTTGGCTAGCGGGGGGGCCAATACGCAGTATTTT
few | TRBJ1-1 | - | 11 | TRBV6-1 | CASSPYTEAFF | TGTGCCAGCAGCCCGTACACTGAAGCTTTCTTT
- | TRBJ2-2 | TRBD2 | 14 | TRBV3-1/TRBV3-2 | CASSLSGDTGELFF | TGTGCCAGCAGCCTTAGCGGGGACACCGGGGAGCTGTTTTTT
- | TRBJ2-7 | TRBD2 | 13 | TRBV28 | CASQAGGIGEQYF | TGTGCCAGTCAAGCGGGGGGAATCGGCGAGCAGTACTTC
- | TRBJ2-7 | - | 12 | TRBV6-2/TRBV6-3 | CASSYPTYEQYF | TGTGCCAGCAGTTACCCAACCTACGAGCAGTACTTC
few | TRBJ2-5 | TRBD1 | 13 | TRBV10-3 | CAISEGGRETQYF | TGTGCCATCAGTGAAGGGGGCCGGGAGACCCAGTACTTC
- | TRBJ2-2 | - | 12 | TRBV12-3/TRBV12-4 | CASSLQSGELFF | TGTGCCAGCAGTTTACAGTCCGGGGAGCTGTTTTTT
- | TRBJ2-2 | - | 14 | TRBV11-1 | CASSLFSRTGELFF | TGTGCCAGCAGCTTATTTTCGAGGACCGGGGAGCTGTTTTTT
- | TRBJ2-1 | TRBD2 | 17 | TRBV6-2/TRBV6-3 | CASSYGPSGAGYNEQFF | TGTGCCAGCAGTTACGGGCCTAGCGGGGCCGGCTACAATGAGCAGTTCTTC
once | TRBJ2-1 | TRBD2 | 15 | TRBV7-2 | CASSLVSGGYNEQFF | TGTGCCAGCAGCCTAGTCAGCGGGGGATACAATGAGCAGTTCTTC
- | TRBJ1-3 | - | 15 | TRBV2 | CASSAFPVSGNTIYF | TGTGCCAGCAGTGCATTCCCAGTCTCTGGAAACACCATATATTTT
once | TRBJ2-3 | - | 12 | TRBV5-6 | CASSFVKEEQYF | TGTGCCAGCAGCTTTGTCAAAGAGGAACAGTATTTT
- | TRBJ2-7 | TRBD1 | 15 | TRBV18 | CASSPAGTGVREQYF | TGTGCCAGCTCACCGGCCGGGACAGGGGTTCGCGAGCAGTACTTC